The 16 T cell receptor beta chains below all came from one sample that was sequenced in a study of CD8+ T cells in alopecia areata. Isolated RNA was reverse transcribed into cDNA used as the sequencing template. Assay used: immunoSEQ multiplex PCR; TCRdb lists only in-frame clones, some missing. This sample has 250,000 or so clones, with under 70% found just once. Sequenced material: CD4+ T cells sorted from blood, taken at week 0. The receptors were sampled from a human donor with alopecia areata.

J is TRBJ2-5 and V is TRBV5-4, with D possibly matching TRBD1 (6 bases). Germline V lookup: CDR1 SGHNT, CDR2 YYREEE (reference sequence). The V end was cut by 5 bases, the J end by 2 bases, with 13 bases between. The CDR3 has 14 residues. In nucleotides, the CDR3 is TGTGCCAGCAGGCCGGACAGCCAACAAGAGACCCAGTACTTC. It translates to CASRPDSQQETQYF.

The CDR3 loop is CASSPHFLGGNGYTF. CDR3 nucleotide sequence: TGTGCCAGCAGCCCCCATTTCTTGGGGGGGAATGGCTACACCTTC. This chain connects TRBV7-2 to TRBJ1-2; perhaps TRBD1 as D (5 bases). Between the trimmed V and J ends, which lost 5 bases and 6 bases, there was a span of 19 bases. Per germline, CDR1 SGHTA and CDR2 FQGNSA. This CDR3 contains 15 residues.

This clone appeared a single time. The chain uses TRBV30 and TRBJ2-2; TRBD1 matches at 11 bases. This CDR3 comprises 15 residues. The ends lost 5 bases at V and 4 bases at J; junction bases unmatched: 6. The germline CDR1 and CDR2 sequences are GTSNPN and SVGIG (reference sequence). The CDR3 protein is CAWGQGARGTGELFF. CDR3 nucleotide sequence: TGTGCCTGGGGACAGGGGGCGCGGGGCACCGGGGAGCTGTTTTTT. The entire variable domain, with the rest obtained from reference TRBV30 and TRBJ2-2, is as follows: SQTIHQWPATLVQPVGSPLSLECTVEGTSNPNLYWYRQAAGRGLQLLFYSVGIGQISSEVPQNLSASRPQDRQFILSSKKLLLSDSGFYLCAWGQGARGTGELFFGEGSRLTVL.

Notes on this clone: Other DNA sequences in the same sample also yield this CDR3. The V gene is TRBV6-1, the J gene TRBJ2-7, with unresolved D. The germline CDR1 and CDR2 sequences are MNHNS and SASEGT. Trimming removed 3 bases at V and 3 bases at J, with 6 bases between. This CDR3 region has 12 residues. For the CDR3, the DNA is TGTGCCAGCAGTGACAGTTTCTACGAGCAGTACTTC. This translates into CASSDSFYEQYF.

This sequence joins TRBV5-4 and TRBJ2-3; D possibly corresponds to TRBD1 (6 bases). The length of the CDR3 is 13 residues. The V and J ends lost 3 bases and 4 bases respectively, with 9 bases between them. From germline, CDR1 is SGHNT and CDR2 YYREEE (reference sequence). DNA for the CDR3: TGTGCCAGCAGCTCCCAGGGGCCAGATACGCAGTATTTT. It translates to CASSSQGPDTQYF.

In regard to this clone: The same CDR3 arises from other DNA sequences in this sample as well. DNA for the CDR3: TGTGCCTGGAGCCGGGCTAGCTCCTACAATGAGCAGTTCTTC. This sequence encodes CAWSRASSYNEQFF. The genes are TRBV30 and TRBJ2-1; D is unclear. There are 14 residues in the CDR3. Germline-derived CDR1 and CDR2 are GTSNPN and SVGIG (reference sequence). Between the trimmed V and J ends, which lost 3 bases and 0 bases, there was a span of 9 bases.

The chain combines TRBV5-1 with TRBJ2-7; TRBD2 is a possible D gene (5 bases). The V end lost 7 bases, the J end lost 1 base, and 15 bases lay between the germline ends. The germline V gene has CDR1 SGHRS and CDR2 YFSETQ. The CDR3 loop spans 14 amino acids. DNA of the CDR3: TGCGCCAGCTTGGCAGGACCGGGGTCCTACGAGCAGTACTTC. Translating it yields CASLAGPGSYEQYF.

V usage is TRBV29-1 and J usage is TRBJ2-5; D is undetermined. This CDR3 comprises 13 residues. Germline assignment: CDR1 SQVTM and CDR2 ANQGSEA. V was cut by 3 bases and J by 2 bases, with 10 bases left in between. CDR3 sequence: CSVELSAQETQYF. The DNA for the CDR3 is TGCAGCGTTGAGTTATCCGCACAAGAGACCCAGTACTTC.

This clone was detected only once. This rearrangement joins TRBV30 to TRBJ1-4, with TRBD1 as a possible D gene (5 bases). CDR3 length equals 14 residues. Per germline, CDR1 GTSNPN and CDR2 SVGIG (reference sequence). V dropped 2 bases and J dropped 0 bases, with 7 bases sitting between them. CDR3 amino acids: CAWSRGSTNEKLFF. In nucleotides, the CDR3 is TGTGCCTGGAGTCGGGGGTCAACTAATGAAAAACTGTTTTTT.

The rearrangement joins TRBV4-2 to TRBJ1-1; 7 bases are shared with TRBD1. Per the germline V gene, CDR1 is LGHNA and CDR2 is YNFKEQ. This CDR3 has 16 amino acids. V shed 4 bases and J 3 bases; nucleotides not matched to a gene: 11. The CDR3 loop is CASSLRGGTEHTEAFF. CDR3 nucleotides: TGTGCCAGCAGCCTCCGGGGCGGGACAGAGCACACTGAAGCTTTCTTT.

The chain has TRBV30 and TRBJ1-2, with TRBD1 as a possible D gene (6 bases). This CDR3 has 12 amino acids. Germline CDR1 is GTSNPN and CDR2 is SVGIG (reference sequence). CDR3 region: CASTRGNYGYTF. CDR3 nucleotides: TGTGCTTCTACGAGGGGGAACTATGGCTACACCTTC.

The chain carries TRBV19 and TRBJ2-3; D may be TRBD1 (5 bases). This CDR3 region has 13 residues. Germline lookup yields CDR1 LNHDA and CDR2 SQIVND (reference sequence). V was shortened by 4 bases and J by 3 bases, with 8 bases between the two germline ends. The CDR3 nucleotides are TGTGCCAGTAGTAAGCAGGGTACAGATACGCAGTATTTT. Protein product: CASSKQGTDTQYF.

The chain carries TRBV6-4 and TRBJ2-3, with TRBD2 matching over 10 bases. Germline-derived CDR1 and CDR2 are MRHNA and SNTAGT. The CDR3 sequence is 15 residues long. Trimming cost V 2 bases and J 2 bases; bases outside gene matches: 1. CDR3 DNA sequence: TGTGCCAGCAGTGACAGCGGGGGGGCCACAGATACGCAGTATTTT. This encodes CASSDSGGATDTQYF.

Details on this clone: Other nucleotide sequences in the sample specify the same CDR3. For the CDR3, the DNA is TGTGCCTGGAGTGTAAGGCGGGACTATGGCTACACCTTC. It encodes CAWSVRRDYGYTF. This chain links TRBV30 with TRBJ1-2; D is unclear. The ends were cut back, 0 bases at V and 3 bases at J, with 8 bases in the middle. The CDR3 length is 13 residues. CDR1 is GTSNPN and CDR2 is SVGIG in the germline V gene (reference sequence).

In DNA, the CDR3 is TGTGCCAGCAGCCGCGACAGGGGATACGAGCAGTACTTC. Translating it yields CASSRDRGYEQYF. The chain employs TRBV7-8 and TRBJ2-7; TRBD1 aligns across 8 bases. The CDR3 loop spans 13 amino acids. J lost 4 bases, V lost 5 bases, and 4 bases had no gene match. Germline CDR1 SGHVS, CDR2 FQNEAQ.

Only one count was recorded for this clone. This chain connects TRBV25-1 to TRBJ2-2; 9 bases match TRBD1. Germline V gene data show CDR1 as MGHDK and CDR2 as SYGVNS. The CDR3 loop spans 16 amino acids. Trimming cost V 5 bases and J 0 bases; bases outside gene matches: 4. The CDR3, as DNA: TGTGCCAGCAGTCGGGACAGGGCAGCGAACACCGGGGAGCTGTTTTTT. Translation: CASSRDRAANTGELFF.